This T cell receptor beta chain was sequenced during a study of blood T cell repertoires in COVID-19. Across the study: Sites across the United States, Italy and Spain contributed samples from acute and convalescent COVID-19. PBMCs, B-cell-depleted T cells, or T cells were the source of the cDNA or gDNA that made up the material.

As processed by the authors: Estimates of nucleated cell counts were drawn from the amplification of reference gene primers. Assay: immunoSEQ multiplex PCR; the TCRdb copy retains only in-frame clones and omits some. Clonal size and the V and J genes are those of that table, whereas D and trimming came from the DNA. Counted here are over 150,000 clones, 70% to 90% occurring once; the ten biggest clones make up 5.5% to 7%. This CDR3 has 15 residues. The V and J ends lost 6 bases and 2 bases respectively, with 13 bases between them. From germline, CDR1 is MGHDK and CDR2 SYGVNS. The rearrangement uses TRBV25-1 and TRBJ2-2; D might be TRBD1 (7 bases). Specimen: peripheral blood. The clonotype was recovered from a man between 50 and 59 years old with active or convalescent COVID-19. The CDR3 DNA follows: TGTGCCAGCAGGGGCGGGACAGCAAACACCGGGGAGCTGTTTTTT. Protein sequence: CASRGGTANTGELFF.